This paragraph covers one T cell receptor beta chain sequence. Its matching antigen is unknown. The method was immunoSEQ multiplex PCR; TCRdb's version includes in-frame clones alone and lacks a portion of them. The table lists about 96,000 clones, around 90% of them singletons. The sample comes from a study of T cell responses to AZD1222 COVID-19 vaccine. The study's findings and limits: Spike-specific TCR breadth and depth grew following two AZD1222 doses. The study sampled repertoires only after the peak T cell response. At baseline, seropositivity was found in only a handful of AZD1222 recipients.

With V trimmed by 5 bases and J by 7 bases, 8 bases remained unmatched. CDR1 and CDR2 (germline): LNHDA, SQIVND (reference sequence). The CDR3 spans 15 residues. The gene calls are TRBV19 and TRBJ2-1; 10 bases are shared with TRBD2. This TCR came from an adult in good health. This specimen consisted of peripheral blood, obtained on day 0 of AZD1222 vaccination. The CDR3 reads CASSPWTSGPNEQFF. The CDR3 coding sequence is TGTGCCAGTAGTCCGTGGACTAGCGGACCGAATGAGCAGTTCTTC.